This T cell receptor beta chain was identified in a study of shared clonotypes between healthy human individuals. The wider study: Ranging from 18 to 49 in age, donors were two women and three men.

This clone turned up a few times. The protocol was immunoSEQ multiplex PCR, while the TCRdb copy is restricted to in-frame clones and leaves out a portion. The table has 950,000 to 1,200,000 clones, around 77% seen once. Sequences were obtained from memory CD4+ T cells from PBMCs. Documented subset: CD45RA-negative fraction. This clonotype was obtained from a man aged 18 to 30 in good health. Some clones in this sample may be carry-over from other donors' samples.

The CDR3 reads CASSLGASWTQYF. In DNA form, the CDR3 reads TGTGCCAGCAGCTTGGGGGCTAGTTGGACCCAGTACTTC. The chain is built from TRBV5-4 and TRBJ2-5; D remains ambiguous. Trimming shortened V by 0 bases and J by 7 bases, and 10 bases separated the two germline ends. There are 13 residues in the CDR3. Germline V gene lookup returns CDR1 SGHNT and CDR2 YYREEE (reference sequence).